This TCR beta chain comes out of a study of shared clonotypes between healthy human individuals. Study-level background: Each donor's CD4 naive and CD4 memory cells filled three plates apiece, CD8 naive two, and CD8 memory one.

Here immunoSEQ multiplex PCR was the method, and the copy in TCRdb shows in-frame clones only, minus some. The data show 2 million to 3 million clones, roughly 93% seen once. Germline V gene sequence: CDR1 MNHEY, CDR2 SVGAGI. CDR3 length: 14 residues. V lost 7 bases and J lost 3, with 16 bases in between. Points from the study as a whole: Researchers sampled only blood; tissue repertoires likely differ.

This clone appeared many times. Its antigen is unknown. This TCR was recovered from a man aged 18 to 29 in good health. Some clones in this sample may be carry-over from other donors' samples. This chain joins TRBV6-5 and TRBJ2-7; TRBD2 is a possible D gene (6 bases). The material sequenced was naive CD4+ T cells from PBMCs. Documented subset: CD45RA+ positively selected. The CDR3 here is CASTRPGGNYEQYF. The CDR3 DNA reads as TGTGCCAGCACTCGACCCGGGGGTAACTACGAGCAGTACTTC.